This TCR beta chain was sequenced in a study of OX40 agonist ivuxolimab in advanced cancers. On the study more broadly: Dose-escalation patients were diagnosed with hepatocellular carcinoma, melanoma, renal cell cancer or head and neck cancer. Prior checkpoint blockade (anti-PD-1, anti-PD-L1 or anti-CTLA-4) was permitted; around 39% had it.

Sequenced by immunoSEQ multiplex PCR; TCRdb stores in-frame clones only, minus some. The sample has tens of thousands of clones; roughly 94% are singletons. Germline V gene data show CDR1 as MGHDK and CDR2 as SYGVNS. Deletions cut 5 bases from V and 5 bases from J, with 16 bases between. The CDR3 totals 14 residues. Autoimmune disease history or systemic immunosuppression excluded patients. The specimen was CD4+ or CD8+ T cells sorted from blood, collected in a trial of the OX40 agonist ivuxolimab. This clonotype was obtained from an adult with an advanced solid tumor such as melanoma, head and neck, liver or kidney cancer. This sequence joins TRBV25-1 and TRBJ2-7; D is perhaps TRBD2 (6 bases). The CDR3 sequence is CASSPGDLGHEQYF. As DNA, the CDR3 is TGTGCCAGCAGTCCGGGGGATTTGGGGCACGAGCAGTACTTC.